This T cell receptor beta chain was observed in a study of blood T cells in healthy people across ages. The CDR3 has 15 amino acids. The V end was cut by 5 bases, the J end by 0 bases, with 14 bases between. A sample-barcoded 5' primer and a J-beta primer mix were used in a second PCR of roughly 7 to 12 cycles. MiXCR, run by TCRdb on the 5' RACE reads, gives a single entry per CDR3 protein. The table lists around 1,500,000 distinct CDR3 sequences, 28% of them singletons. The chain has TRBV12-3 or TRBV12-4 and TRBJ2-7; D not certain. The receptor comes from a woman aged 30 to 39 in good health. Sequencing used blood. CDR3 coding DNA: TGTGCCAGCAGTCCCCAACGGACCAGCTCCTACGAGCAGTACTTC. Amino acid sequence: CASSPQRTSSYEQYF.